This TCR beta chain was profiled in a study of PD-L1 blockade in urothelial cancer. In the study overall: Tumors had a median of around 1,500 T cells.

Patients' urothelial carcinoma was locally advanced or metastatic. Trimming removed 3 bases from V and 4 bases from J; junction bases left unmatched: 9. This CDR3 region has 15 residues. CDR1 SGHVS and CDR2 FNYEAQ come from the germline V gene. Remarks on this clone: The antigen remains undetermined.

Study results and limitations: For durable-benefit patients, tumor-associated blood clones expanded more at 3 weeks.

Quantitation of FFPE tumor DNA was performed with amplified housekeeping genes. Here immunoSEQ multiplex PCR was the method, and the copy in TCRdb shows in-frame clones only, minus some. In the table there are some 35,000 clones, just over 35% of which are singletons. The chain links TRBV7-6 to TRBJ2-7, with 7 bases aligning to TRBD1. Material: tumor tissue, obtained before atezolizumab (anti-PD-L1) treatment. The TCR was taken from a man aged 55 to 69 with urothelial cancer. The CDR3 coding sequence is TGTGCCAGCAGCTTCACCCCGGACAGGTGGTACGAGCAGTACTTC. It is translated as CASSFTPDRWYEQYF.